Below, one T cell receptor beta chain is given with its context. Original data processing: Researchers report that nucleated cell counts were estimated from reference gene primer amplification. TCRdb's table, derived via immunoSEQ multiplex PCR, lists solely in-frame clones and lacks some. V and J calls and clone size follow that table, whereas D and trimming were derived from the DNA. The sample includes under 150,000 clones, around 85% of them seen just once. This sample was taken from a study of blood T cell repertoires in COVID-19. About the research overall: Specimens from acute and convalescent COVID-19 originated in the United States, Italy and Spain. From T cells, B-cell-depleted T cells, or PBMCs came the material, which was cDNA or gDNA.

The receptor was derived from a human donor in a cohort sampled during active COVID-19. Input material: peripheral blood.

The CDR3 is CASSLDREYGYTF. Written as DNA, the CDR3 is TGCGCCAGCAGTCTGGACAGGGAGTATGGCTACACCTTC. The chain has TRBV10-1 and TRBJ1-2, with 8 nucleotides matching TRBD1. The V gene's germline CDR1 is WNHNN and CDR2 SYGVQD (reference sequence). The junction had 4 bases not matched to a gene; V was cut back by 5 bases and J by 5 bases. This CDR3 has 13 amino acids.